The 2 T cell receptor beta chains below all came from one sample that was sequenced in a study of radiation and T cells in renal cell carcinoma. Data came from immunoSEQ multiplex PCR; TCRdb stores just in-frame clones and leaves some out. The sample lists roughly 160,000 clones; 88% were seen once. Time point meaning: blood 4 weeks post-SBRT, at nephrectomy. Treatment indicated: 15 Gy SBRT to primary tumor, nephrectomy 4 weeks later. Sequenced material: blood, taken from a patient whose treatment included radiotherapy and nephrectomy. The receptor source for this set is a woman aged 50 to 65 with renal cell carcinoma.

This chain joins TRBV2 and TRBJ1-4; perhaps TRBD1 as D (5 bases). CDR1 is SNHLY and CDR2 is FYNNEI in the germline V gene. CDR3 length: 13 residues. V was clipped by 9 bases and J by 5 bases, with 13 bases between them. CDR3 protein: CASSGTHNEKLFF. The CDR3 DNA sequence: TGTGCCAGTTCCGGGACCCACAATGAAAAACTGTTTTTT.

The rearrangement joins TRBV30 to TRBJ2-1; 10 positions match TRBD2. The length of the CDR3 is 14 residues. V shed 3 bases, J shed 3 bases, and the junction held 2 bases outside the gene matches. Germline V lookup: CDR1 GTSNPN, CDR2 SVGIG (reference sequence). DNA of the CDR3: TGTGCCTGGAGACCTAGCGGGGGCTACAATGAGCAGTTCTTC. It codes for CAWRPSGGYNEQFF.